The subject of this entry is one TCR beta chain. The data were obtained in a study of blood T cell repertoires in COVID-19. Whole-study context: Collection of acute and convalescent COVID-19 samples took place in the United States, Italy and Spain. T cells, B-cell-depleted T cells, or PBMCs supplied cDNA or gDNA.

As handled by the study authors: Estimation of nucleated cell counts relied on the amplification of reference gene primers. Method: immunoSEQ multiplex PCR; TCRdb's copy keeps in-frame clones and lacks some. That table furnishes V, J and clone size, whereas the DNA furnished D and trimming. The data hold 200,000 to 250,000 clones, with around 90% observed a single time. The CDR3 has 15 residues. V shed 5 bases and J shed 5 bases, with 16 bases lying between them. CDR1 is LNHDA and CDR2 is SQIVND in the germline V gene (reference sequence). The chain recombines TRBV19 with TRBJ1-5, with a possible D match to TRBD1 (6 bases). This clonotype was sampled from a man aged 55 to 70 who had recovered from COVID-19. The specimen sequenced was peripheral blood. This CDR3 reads CASSGDIGGDQPQHF. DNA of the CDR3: TGTGCCAGTAGTGGGGACATAGGCGGCGATCAGCCCCAGCATTTT.